This is a list of T cell receptor beta chains from one sample in a study of vaccination effects on CD4 cells after COVID-19. Sequencing was performed with immunoSEQ multiplex PCR; in TCRdb, only in-frame clones are kept and a portion is missing. The table lists about 24,000 clones, approximately 69% of them singletons. No antigen has been identified for these receptors. The starting material was CD4+ T cells from PBMCs cultured with SARS-CoV-2 spike peptides, obtained after COVID-19 vaccination. These receptors originate from a human donor who received a COVID-19 vaccine. Both conserved end residues are part of each CDR3. D genes are given only for firm matches. The size entry is marked missing in some rows and otherwise reads once, few, many or a size class.

TGCGCCAGCAGCCGGCAGGGGGATTTGACCGGGGAGCTGTTTTTT CASSRQGDLTGELFF TRBV5-1 . TRBJ2-2 TRBD1 15
TGTGCCAGTAAGAAGAGGACAGACTCTACCTACGAGCAGTACTTC CASKKRTDSTYEQYF TRBV19 . TRBJ2-7 . 15
TGCAGCGTTGACCCAGGGGGGGAAAAACTGTTTTTT CSVDPGGEKLFF TRBV29-1 . TRBJ1-4 TRBD1 12
TGTGCCAGCAGCTTAGATCAAGGCGGGACAGGGGCCCCCGGGGAGCTGTTTTTT CASSLDQGGTGAPGELFF TRBV11-3 few TRBJ2-2 TRBD1 18
TGTGCCAGCAGCTTAACGGGGGTGGGGACTGAAGCTTTCTTT CASSLTGVGTEAFF TRBV7-2 few TRBJ1-1 . 14
TGTGCCAGCAGTGCTGGACAGGGCGTCAACAATGAGCAGTTCTTC CASSAGQGVNNEQFF TRBV2 . TRBJ2-1 TRBD1 15
TGTGCCAGCAGCTCCCAACAGGGGGGCAAAGAGACCCAGTACTTC CASSSQQGGKETQYF TRBV7-8 . TRBJ2-5 TRBD1 15
TGTGCCAGCAGCTTAGCCCAGTGGGGACTAGCGGGAGAAGGGACAGATACGCAGTATTTT CASSLAQWGLAGEGTDTQYF TRBV7-8 . TRBJ2-3 TRBD2 20
TGTGCCAGCTCACCAAGGCAGGGGGATATCTACGAGCAGTACTTC CASSPRQGDIYEQYF TRBV18 . TRBJ2-7 TRBD1 15
TGCGCCAGCAGCCAAGAGGGCAGAAAGAACACTGAAGCTTTCTTT CASSQEGRKNTEAFF TRBV4-1 . TRBJ1-1 . 15
TGTGCCAGCAGTGATTATGAGTTTTCCTACAATGAGCAGTTCTTC CASSDYEFSYNEQFF TRBV25-1 . TRBJ2-1 . 15
TGTGCCAGCAGTTACCGACCAGGGACAACTAATGAAAAACTGTTTTTT CASSYRPGTTNEKLFF TRBV6-5 few TRBJ1-4 . 16
TGTGCCAGCAGTGATTTATCTAATTCACCCCTCCACTTT CASSDLSNSPLHF TRBV6-1 . TRBJ1-6 . 13
TGCGCCAACACCCGGGTCTCGAACACTGAAGCTTTCTTT CANTRVSNTEAFF TRBV10-1 . TRBJ1-1 . 13
TGTGCCAGCAGTTCTTGGCGGGGGAAAAACACCGGGGAGCTGTTTTTT CASSSWRGKNTGELFF TRBV7-6 . TRBJ2-2 TRBD2 16
TGTGCCAGCAGTGAGGGACTAGCGGCGGATACGCAGTATTTT CASSEGLAADTQYF TRBV6-4 . TRBJ2-3 TRBD2 14
TGCGCCAGCAGCTTGGCCCCAGGAAGCACAGATACGCAGTATTTT CASSLAPGSTDTQYF TRBV5-1 . TRBJ2-3 . 15
TGCGCCAGCAGTGAGTCCGGGACTAGCGGCACGTGGGCCCAGTACTTC CASSESGTSGTWAQYF TRBV10-2 . TRBJ2-5 TRBD2 16
TGTGCCACCAGTGATCGCCGAGGGGCAGATACGCAGTATTTT CATSDRRGADTQYF TRBV24-1 . TRBJ2-3 . 14
TGTGCCAGCACCAATAACAGGGGGCGGAGCGGGGAGCTGTTTTTT CASTNNRGRSGELFF TRBV28 medium-sized TRBJ2-2 TRBD1 15
TGCGCCAGCGGGGGGAACTCTGGAAACACCATATATTTT CASGGNSGNTIYF TRBV5-1 . TRBJ1-3 . 13
TGCAGCGTTGAAGGGCCCAGGGGGCAACACTACGAGCAGTACTTC CSVEGPRGQHYEQYF TRBV29-1 . TRBJ2-7 TRBD1 15
TGTGCCAGCACACTAGGGCCTTTAGACACCATATATTTT CASTLGPLDTIYF TRBV7-2 . TRBJ1-3 . 13
TGCGCCAGCAGCGACAACAGGGTAATGACCGGGGAGCTGTTTTTT CASSDNRVMTGELFF TRBV4-1 . TRBJ2-2 . 15
TGTGCCAGCAGTACACGTGAGTCGGAACTAGATACGCAGTATTTT CASSTRESELDTQYF TRBV6-6 once TRBJ2-3 . 15